Presented here are 32 T cell receptor beta chains from one specimen sequenced in a study of T-cell reconstitution after alpha-beta-depleted transplantation in children. The TCRbeta library incorporated unique molecular identifiers. TCRdb reanalysed the PCR reads using MiXCR and keeps one entry per CDR3 protein. Of nearly 550,000 distinct CDR3 sequences in the sample, around 19% were seen once. The sequencing used PBMCs from the stem cell graft donor, collected from the stem cell graft. These receptors originate from a human donor who donated a stem cell graft to a child with acute lymphoblastic leukemia.

The chain employs TRBV4-1 and TRBJ1-5; D is undetermined. The V end lost 4 bases, the J end lost 5 bases, and 12 bases lay between the germline ends. CDR3 length equals 14 residues. Germline lookup yields CDR1 MGHRA and CDR2 YSYEKL. As DNA, the CDR3 is TGCGCCAGCAGCCCCCCCGGGTCCTATCAGCCCCAGCATTTT. It codes for CASSPPGSYQPQHF.

This chain uses TRBV20-1 with TRBJ2-7; tentatively, D is TRBD1 (6 bases). V lost 1 base and J 2 bases, leaving 15 bases between the germline ends. Germline CDR1 is DFQATT and CDR2 is SNEGSKA (reference sequence). CDR3 length: 15 residues. The CDR3 coding sequence is TGCAGTGCTAGAGTTTATGGGCAGGGGACCTACGAGCAGTACTTC. This encodes CSARVYGQGTYEQYF.

This chain's CDR3 is CASLSDWTGNTDTQYF. CDR3 DNA: TGTGCCAGCCTATCTGACTGGACAGGGAACACAGATACGCAGTATTTT. The chain joins TRBV5-6 to TRBJ2-3, with TRBD1 identical over 8 bases. There are 16 residues in the CDR3. J gave up 2 bases and V 7 bases, and 12 bases lay outside the gene matches. CDR1 and CDR2 from the germline V gene are SGHDT and YYEEEE.

The V and J genes are TRBV27 and TRBJ2-6, with D possibly matching TRBD1 (6 bases). Germline lookup yields CDR1 MNHEY and CDR2 SMNVEV (reference sequence). The CDR3 consists of 16 residues. V lost 4 bases and J 1 base, leaving 11 bases between the germline ends. The DNA of the CDR3 is TGTGCCAGCAGTTCACCCGGGACATCTGGGGCCAACGTCCTGACTTTC. This codes for CASSSPGTSGANVLTF.

The genes are TRBV7-2 and TRBJ2-5; D not resolved. CDR3 size: 14 residues. CDR1 SGHTA and CDR2 FQGNSA come from the germline V gene. Deletions cut 1 base from V and 7 bases from J, with 13 bases between. The CDR3 sequence: CASSLGSATRTQYF. The CDR3, as DNA: TGTGCCAGCAGCTTAGGTTCGGCTACCCGGACCCAGTACTTC.

The chain uses TRBV4-1 and TRBJ1-1; D is possibly TRBD1 (6 bases). From germline, CDR1 is MGHRA and CDR2 YSYEKL. V gave up 3 bases and J gave up 4 bases, with 21 bases separating them. The CDR3 is 17 residues long. In nucleotides, the CDR3 is TGCGCCAGCAGCCAGTCGAGGCTTCGGACAGTTAGCACTGAAGCTTTCTTT. It translates to CASSQSRLRTVSTEAFF.

In the case of this clonotype: The junction and the germline gene differ at one end; a read error may be behind it. This chain joins TRBV5-1 and TRBJ2-1; no firm D call. Per the germline V gene, CDR1 is SGHRS and CDR2 is YFSETQ. The CDR3 is 11 amino acids. CDR3 residues: CASSINLVWTF. For the CDR3, the DNA is TGCGCCAGCAGCATAAACCTAGTGTGGACCTTC.

This clonotype was seen a few times. The V gene is TRBV6-5, the J gene TRBJ1-2; D might be TRBD1 (5 bases). Per germline, CDR1 MNHEY and CDR2 SVGAGI. This CDR3 region has 14 residues. The germline V and J ends were trimmed by 4 bases and 6 bases, with 15 bases remaining between them. The CDR3 here is CASSSRTRTNGYTF. The CDR3 nucleotides are TGTGCCAGCAGTTCCAGAACGCGGACAAATGGCTACACCTTC.

This clonotype came up a few times. The rearrangement uses TRBV18 and TRBJ1-1; a weak D match, TRBD1 (5 bases). CDR3 size: 14 residues. V was pared by 1 base and J by 1 base, with 7 bases between. Germline V lookup: CDR1 KGHSH, CDR2 LQKENI. In nucleotides, the CDR3 is TGTGCCAGCTCACCACAGGGGTCGAACACTGAAGCTTTCTTT. Its translation: CASSPQGSNTEAFF.

The chain has TRBV20-1 and TRBJ2-7; the match to TRBD2 covers 8 bases. Germline V gene lookup returns CDR1 DFQATT and CDR2 SNEGSKA (reference sequence). There are 12 residues in the CDR3. V lost 3 bases, J lost 6 bases, and 4 bases stayed unmatched. The CDR3 protein is CSASGLAVEQYF. The CDR3 DNA is TGCAGTGCTAGCGGACTAGCCGTCGAGCAGTACTTC.

This chain links TRBV20-1 with TRBJ2-1, with no clear D. The germline V gene encodes CDR1 DFQATT and CDR2 SNEGSKA (reference sequence). Between the trimmed V and J ends, which lost 4 bases and 2 bases, there was a span of 9 bases. This CDR3 spans 13 amino acids. CDR3 protein: CSATSTTYNEQFF. The CDR3 DNA reads TGCAGTGCTACCTCGACGACCTACAATGAGCAGTTCTTC.

This clonotype was found a few times. The chain couples TRBV18 to TRBJ2-5, with TRBD1 matching over 9 bases. The V gene end was trimmed by 8 bases and the J gene end by 4 bases; junction bases not matched to a gene: 2. The CDR3 sequence is 12 residues long. Germline V gene lookup returns CDR1 KGHSH and CDR2 LQKENI. The CDR3 nucleotides are TGTGCCAGCACGGACAGGGGAGAGACCCAGTACTTC. Its translation: CASTDRGETQYF.

The chain recombines TRBV12-3 or TRBV12-4 with TRBJ2-2, with D unresolved. The ends were cut back, 5 bases at V and 13 bases at J, with 14 bases in the middle. This CDR3 has 12 amino acids. The CDR3 sequence: CASSILSYRLFF. The CDR3 bases are TGTGCCAGCAGTATCCTTAGCTACCGGCTGTTTTTT.

The chain employs TRBV2 and TRBJ2-5; 8 nucleotides line up with TRBD1. Trimming removed 6 bases from V and 5 bases from J; junction bases left unmatched: 11. The CDR3 is 15 amino acids. Germline CDR1 and CDR2: SNHLY and FYNNEI. The CDR3 is CASSPVRTGRETQYF. The DNA for the CDR3 is TGTGCCAGCAGCCCCGTTAGGACAGGGAGGGAGACCCAGTACTTC. The complete variable domain, with remaining parts taken from reference TRBV2 and TRBJ2-5, reads EPEVTQTPSHQVTQMGQEVILRCVPISNHLYFYWYRQILGQKVEFLVSFYNNEISEKSEIFDDQFSVERPDGSNFTLKIRSTKLEDSAMYFCASSPVRTGRETQYFGPGTRLLVL.

In this sample, this clonotype turned up a few times. The chain links TRBV20-1 to TRBJ2-1; TRBD1 or TRBD2 may be the D gene (6 bases each). From germline, CDR1 is DFQATT and CDR2 SNEGSKA (reference sequence). There are 15 residues in the CDR3. The V and J ends lost 3 bases and 2 bases respectively, with 14 bases between them. CDR3 nucleotide sequence: TGCAGTGCTAGTCTTCGGGGGCTTACCTACAATGAGCAGTTCTTC. Amino acids: CSASLRGLTYNEQFF.

The chain links TRBV15 to TRBJ1-2; 7 bases fit TRBD1. Germline CDR1 is LNHNV and CDR2 is YYDKDF (reference sequence). Trimming removed 5 bases from V and 7 bases from J; junction bases left unmatched: 13. The CDR3 sequence is 15 residues long. The CDR3 is CATSYKVQGGPGYTF. CDR3 sequence (DNA): TGTGCCACCAGCTATAAGGTACAAGGGGGCCCTGGCTACACCTTC.

The chain links TRBV5-1 to TRBJ2-3; D is unclear. Germline loops: CDR1 SGHRS, CDR2 YFSETQ. The CDR3 is 15 residues long. The germline V and J ends were trimmed by 0 bases and 2 bases, with 10 bases remaining between them. CDR3 in amino acids: CASSLGLQDTDTQYF. The DNA of the CDR3 is TGCGCCAGCAGCTTGGGACTTCAGGACACAGATACGCAGTATTTT. Variable domain in full (rest from reference TRBV5-1 and TRBJ2-3): KAGVTQTPRYLIKTRGQQVTLSCSPISGHRSVSWYQQTPGQGLQFLFEYFSETQRNKGNFPGRFSGRQFSNSRSEMNVSTLELGDSALYLCASSLGLQDTDTQYFGPGTRLTVL.

This clonotype was counted a few times. The chain recombines TRBV9 with TRBJ1-5; unclear D gene. V was cut by 4 bases and J by 6 bases, with 14 bases left in between. Germline-derived CDR1 and CDR2 are SGDLS and YYNGEE. The CDR3 sequence is 14 residues long. CDR3 amino acids: CASSLEGSGQPQHF. CDR3 nucleotide sequence: TGTGCCAGCAGCTTGGAGGGATCGGGTCAGCCCCAGCATTTT.

This clonotype was seen more than once but under ten times. The chain is built from TRBV7-6 and TRBJ2-3; 8 bases align to TRBD2. The ends lost 4 bases at V and 0 bases at J; junction bases unmatched: 12. CDR1 is SGHVS and CDR2 is FNYEAQ in the germline V gene. The CDR3 loop spans 18 amino acids. This CDR3 reads CASSSPPPSSGSTDTQYF. In DNA, the CDR3 is TGTGCCAGCAGCTCTCCTCCCCCATCTAGCGGGAGCACAGATACGCAGTATTTT.

A few counts support this clonotype. The rearrangement uses TRBV2 and TRBJ1-1; 7 bases line up with TRBD1. The CDR3 covers 16 residues. CDR1 is SNHLY and CDR2 is FYNNEI in the germline V gene. Trimming removed 1 base from V and 9 bases from J; junction bases left unmatched: 14. CDR3 region: CASSEGTGRDAWKAFF. The CDR3 nucleotides are TGTGCCAGCAGTGAAGGGACAGGTCGAGATGCCTGGAAAGCTTTCTTT.

In its sample, this clonotype was seen a few times. The V and J genes are TRBV18 and TRBJ2-7, with D tentatively TRBD1 (6 bases). Trimming removed 5 bases at V and 3 bases at J, with 11 bases between. Per germline, CDR1 KGHSH and CDR2 LQKENI. The CDR3 runs 13 residues. CDR3 sequence: CASSNRADYEQYF. For the CDR3, the DNA is TGTGCCAGCTCAAACAGGGCGGACTACGAGCAGTACTTC.

This clonotype was seen more than once but under ten times. The chain joins TRBV15 to TRBJ2-1, with D maybe TRBD1 (5 bases). Trimming left V 0 bases short and J 5 bases short, with 8 bases between. CDR3 length: 14 amino acids. Germline loops: CDR1 LNHNV, CDR2 YYDKDF (reference sequence). Here the CDR3 DNA reads TGTGCCACCAGCAGAGATCAGGGAAACAATGAGCAGTTCTTC. Translating gives CATSRDQGNNEQFF.

The chain recombines TRBV6-2 or TRBV6-3 with TRBJ2-7; TRBD2 matches at 7 bases. V lost 8 bases and J lost 5; bases outside the gene matches: 12. The CDR3 extends over 14 amino acids. Germline CDR1 MNHEY, CDR2 SVGEGT. CDR3 in DNA: TGTGCCAGCCGTTTATATGCGGGAGAGGACGAGCAGTACTTC. Translated, it gives CASRLYAGEDEQYF.

The chain couples TRBV12-3 or TRBV12-4 to TRBJ2-1; 10 bases line up with TRBD2. The V gene end was trimmed by 8 bases and the J gene end by 5 bases; junction bases not matched to a gene: 3. The CDR3 sequence is 13 residues long. The CDR3 region is CASRTSGHNEQFF. CDR3 in DNA: TGTGCCAGCCGGACTAGCGGTCACAATGAGCAGTTCTTC.

The J gene is TRBJ1-2, the V gene TRBV6-5; D remains ambiguous. Germline assignment: CDR1 MNHEY and CDR2 SVGAGI. The CDR3 is 13 residues long. Trimming stripped 0 bases from V and 4 bases from J, with 6 bases between. The CDR3 DNA reads as TGTGCCAGCAGTTACTCCGGCAGCTATGGCTACACCTTC. Translated, it gives CASSYSGSYGYTF.

This clonotype occurred a few times. The chain combines TRBV5-1 with TRBJ2-5, with TRBD2 matching 10 bases. Germline assignment: CDR1 SGHRS and CDR2 YFSETQ. This CDR3 is built from 15 residues. V gave up 5 bases and J gave up 5 bases; unmatched junction bases: 9. The CDR3 nucleotides read TGCGCCAGCAGGGGACTAGCGAGTGCGGTGGAGACCCAGTACTTC. It translates to CASRGLASAVETQYF.

The CDR3 sequence is CASSRGGPNEQFF. CDR3 DNA sequence: TGTGCCAGCAGCCGCGGGGGCCCGAATGAGCAGTTCTTC. V gene TRBV14 combines with J gene TRBJ2-1; tentatively, D is TRBD2 (7 bases). Trimming took 4 bases from V and 7 from J, leaving 11 bases between them. The CDR3 extends over 13 amino acids. Germline V gene data show CDR1 as SGHDN and CDR2 as FVKESK.

V is TRBV29-1 and J is TRBJ2-7, with D possibly being TRBD1 (5 bases). Germline loops: CDR1 SQVTM, CDR2 ANQGSEA. The CDR3 length is 13 residues. Trimming shortened V by 7 bases and J by 4 bases, and 17 bases separated the two germline ends. DNA for the CDR3: TGCAGCGCCCTGAGGCCCGACAGTTACGAGCAGTACTTC. This translates into CSALRPDSYEQYF.

In the case of this clonotype: At one of its ends the junction is not consistent with the germline gene, which may arise from a read error. The chain has TRBV5-1 and TRBJ2-1, with 11 bases that match TRBD2. This CDR3 region has 18 residues. The germline CDR1 and CDR2 sequences are SGHRS and YFSETQ. As DNA, the CDR3 is TGCGCCAGCACCTTGGAGGGACTAGCGGCCAGCTCCTACAATGAGCAGTTCTTC. Its translation is CASTLEGLAASSYNEQFF.

This clonotype has a handful of counts. The chain uses TRBV3-1 and TRBJ1-2, with unresolved D. The CDR3 extends over 15 amino acids. Trimming took off 0 bases at V and 4 bases at J, with 12 bases between the two ends. Germline loops: CDR1 LGHDT, CDR2 YNNKEL (reference sequence). The CDR3 DNA sequence: TGTGCCAGCAGCCAAGATCGGCGGGGAGTCTATGGCTACACCTTC. Translation gives CASSQDRRGVYGYTF.

The gene calls are TRBV20-1 and TRBJ2-1; 7 positions agree with TRBD2. Germline V lookup: CDR1 DFQATT, CDR2 SNEGSKA (reference sequence). The J segment lost 9 bases and the V segment lost 2 bases, leaving 7 bases of the junction unmatched. This CDR3 spans 13 amino acids. This chain's CDR3 is CSARSSGHREQFF. The DNA of the CDR3 is TGCAGTGCTAGATCTAGCGGACACCGTGAGCAGTTCTTC.

CDR3 DNA sequence: TGCGCCAGCAGCCATGGACTAGCGGACGCCTACGAGCAGTACTTC. Protein: CASSHGLADAYEQYF. The chain employs TRBV5-1 and TRBJ2-7, with 10 bases matching TRBD2. Germline trimming cut 4 bases from V and 2 bases from J; bases unmatched to any gene: 6. Germline loops: CDR1 SGHRS, CDR2 YFSETQ. The CDR3 has 15 amino acids.